These 2 T cell receptor beta chains were sequenced from one sample in a study of control samples from healthy donors and cancer patients (dated by TCRdb to the early 2020s). Libraries were made using the immunoSEQ multiplex PCR assay. Not all clones reach the TCRdb copy of this immuneACCESS table, which keeps in-frame sequences only. Checked studies attribute under half of the gap to unresolved V genes and leave the rest unexplained. The sample yields fewer than 90,000 clones; approximately 90% were counted once. Clones ranked in the top ten supply 1.9% of the sample. The sequenced sample consisted of PBMCs. The receptors shown here come from a woman aged 55-69 years with head and neck cancer.

Comments on this clone: The sample carries other DNA sequences with the same CDR3. The CDR3 DNA reads TGCAGTGCCCGGGACACCGGGGAGCTGTTTTTT. It encodes CSARDTGELFF. The chain links TRBV20-1 to TRBJ2-2, with no clear D. This CDR3 is 11 amino acids long. CDR1 and CDR2 from the germline V gene are DFQATT and SNEGSKA (reference sequence). Trimming took 6 bases from V and 3 from J, leaving 5 bases between them.

The chain couples TRBV11-2 to TRBJ1-2; D is unclear. Trimming pared 7 bases from V and 7 bases from J, leaving 13 bases between. Germline values: CDR1 SGHAT, CDR2 FQNNGV. The CDR3 is 12 residues long. The CDR3, as DNA: TGTGCCAGCAACTGCGTGGCGTCTGGCTACACCTTC. It codes for CASNCVASGYTF.